This TCR beta chain is drawn from a study of control samples from healthy donors and cancer patients. Germline V gives CDR1 SGHTA, CDR2 FQGNSA. Losses at the gene ends were 5 bases for V and 5 bases for J; bases not matched to a gene: 11. The CDR3 length is 15 residues. Repertoires were generated with immunoSEQ multiplex PCR, while TCRdb's copy carries only in-frame clones and drops some. In the table there are roughly 20,000 clones, around four fifths of which are singletons. Sequences were obtained from PBMCs. The rearrangement joins TRBV7-2 to TRBJ1-2; 7 nucleotides match TRBD1. The TCR sequence derives from a woman aged 70-85 years with lung cancer. The CDR3: CASSLGRQGGYGYTF. As DNA, the CDR3 is TGTGCCAGCAGCCTCGGGAGACAGGGTGGTTATGGCTACACCTTC.